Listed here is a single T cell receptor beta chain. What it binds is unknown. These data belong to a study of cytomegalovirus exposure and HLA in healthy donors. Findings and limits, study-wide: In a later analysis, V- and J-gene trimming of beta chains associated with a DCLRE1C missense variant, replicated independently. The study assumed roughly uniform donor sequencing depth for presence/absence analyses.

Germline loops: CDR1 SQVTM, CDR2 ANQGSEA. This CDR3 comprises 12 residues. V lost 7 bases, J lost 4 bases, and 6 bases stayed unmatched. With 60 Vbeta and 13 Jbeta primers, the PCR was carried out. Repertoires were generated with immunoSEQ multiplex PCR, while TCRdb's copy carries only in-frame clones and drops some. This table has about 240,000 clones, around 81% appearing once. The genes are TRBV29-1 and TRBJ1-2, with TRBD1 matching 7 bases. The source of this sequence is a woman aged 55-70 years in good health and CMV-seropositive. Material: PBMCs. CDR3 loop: CSAIDRAYGYTF. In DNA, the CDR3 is TGCAGCGCGATCGACAGGGCCTATGGCTACACCTTC.